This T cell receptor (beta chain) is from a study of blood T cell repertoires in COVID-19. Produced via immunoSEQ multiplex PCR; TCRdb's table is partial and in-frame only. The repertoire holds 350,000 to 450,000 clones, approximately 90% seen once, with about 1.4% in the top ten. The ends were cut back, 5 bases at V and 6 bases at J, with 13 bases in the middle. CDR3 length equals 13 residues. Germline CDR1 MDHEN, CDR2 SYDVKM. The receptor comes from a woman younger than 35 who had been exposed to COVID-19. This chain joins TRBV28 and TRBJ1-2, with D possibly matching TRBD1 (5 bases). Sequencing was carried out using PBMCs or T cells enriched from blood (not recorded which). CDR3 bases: TGTGCCAGCAGTCCAGGGAGGTTTCATGGCTACACCTTC. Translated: CASSPGRFHGYTF.